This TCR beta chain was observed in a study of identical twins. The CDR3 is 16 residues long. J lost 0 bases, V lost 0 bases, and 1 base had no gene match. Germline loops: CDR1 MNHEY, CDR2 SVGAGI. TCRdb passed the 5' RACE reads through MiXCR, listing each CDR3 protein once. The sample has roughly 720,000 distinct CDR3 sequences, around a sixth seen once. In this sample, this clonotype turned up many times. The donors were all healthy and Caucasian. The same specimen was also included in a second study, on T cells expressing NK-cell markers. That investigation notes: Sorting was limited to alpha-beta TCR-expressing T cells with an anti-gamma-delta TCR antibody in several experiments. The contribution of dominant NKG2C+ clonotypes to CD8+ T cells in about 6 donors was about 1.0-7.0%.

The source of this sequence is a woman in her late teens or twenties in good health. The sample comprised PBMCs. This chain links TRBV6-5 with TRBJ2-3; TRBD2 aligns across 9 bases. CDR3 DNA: TGTGCCAGCAGTTACTCGACTAGCGGAAGCACAGATACGCAGTATTTT. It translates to CASSYSTSGSTDTQYF.